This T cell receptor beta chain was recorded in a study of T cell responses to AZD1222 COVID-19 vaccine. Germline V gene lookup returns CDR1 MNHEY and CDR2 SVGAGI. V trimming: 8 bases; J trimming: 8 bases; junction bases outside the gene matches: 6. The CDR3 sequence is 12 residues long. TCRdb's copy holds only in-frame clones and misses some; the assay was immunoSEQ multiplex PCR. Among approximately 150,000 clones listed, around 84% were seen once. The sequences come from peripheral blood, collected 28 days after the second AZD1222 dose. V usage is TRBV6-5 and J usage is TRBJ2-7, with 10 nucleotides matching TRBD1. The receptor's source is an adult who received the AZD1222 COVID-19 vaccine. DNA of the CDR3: TGTGCCAGCGGGACAGGGGCGCTCAAGCAGTACTTC. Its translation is CASGTGALKQYF.